These 5 T cell receptor beta chains were all obtained from the same sample, sequenced in a study of regulatory T cells in long-lasting Graves disease. Building the TCR beta libraries relied on iRepertoire HTBI primers, and CDR3 regions underwent Arm-PCR. TCRdb re-called the multiplex PCR reads through MiXCR, storing one row per CDR3 protein. The data contain around 400,000 distinct CDR3 sequences, 21% of them seen just once; the ten biggest clones take up around an eighth. Time point denoted: persistent/refractory GD, antithyroid drugs over 5 years with positive TRAb. Making the TCR library involved RNA that had been extracted from PBMCs. The sequencing here drew on peripheral blood mononuclear cells (PBMCs), taken when the disease was refractory, from a patient treated with antithyroid drugs. All receptors come from a female donor with Graves disease.

The chain carries TRBV20-1 and TRBJ2-3, with a tentative D call TRBD2 (6 bases). V lost 6 bases, J lost 4 bases, and 14 bases lay in between. The V gene's germline CDR1 is DFQATT and CDR2 SNEGSKA (reference sequence). The CDR3 consists of 13 residues. The CDR3 loop reads CSAGREVADTQYF. CDR3 coding DNA: TGCAGTGCGGGGCGGGAAGTCGCAGATACGCAGTATTTT.

This clonotype was detected a few times. This chain joins TRBV6-5 and TRBJ1-1, with 7 nucleotides matching TRBD1. V gave up 0 bases and J gave up 1 base; unmatched junction bases: 2. In germline, CDR1 is MNHEY, CDR2 SVGAGI. This CDR3 has 15 amino acids. The CDR3 DNA sequence: TGTGCCAGCAGTTACTCGGGGACAGAGAACACTGAAGCTTTCTTT. It translates to CASSYSGTENTEAFF.

The chain couples TRBV19 to TRBJ1-1; 7 nucleotides line up with TRBD1. The V segment lost 4 bases and the J segment 5 bases; nucleotides outside the gene matches: 4. Germline values: CDR1 LNHDA, CDR2 SQIVND (reference sequence). The length of the CDR3 is 13 residues. This CDR3 is CASSSTGETEAFF. Here the CDR3 DNA reads TGTGCCAGTAGTAGTACAGGGGAGACTGAAGCTTTCTTT. Together with reference TRBV19 and TRBJ1-1, the CDR3 gives the full variable domain: DGGITQSPKYLFRKEGQNVTLSCEQNLNHDAMYWYRQDPGQGLRLIYYSQIVNDFQKGDIAEGYSVSREKKESFPLTVTSAQKNPTAFYLCASSSTGETEAFFGQGTRLTVV.

This clonotype was detected ten times or more. The chain has TRBV12-3 or TRBV12-4 and TRBJ1-1; D is possibly TRBD1 (6 bases). This CDR3 region has 13 residues. V gave up 3 bases and J gave up 4 bases, with 9 bases separating them. The CDR3 nucleotides read TGTGCCAGCAGTTTCGTAGGGGGCACTGAAGCTTTCTTT. This codes for CASSFVGGTEAFF.

Many counts were recorded for this clonotype. V is TRBV10-3 and J is TRBJ2-5; D gene unclear. Germline values: CDR1 ENHRY, CDR2 SYGVKD. Trimming left V 3 bases short and J 3 bases short, with 11 bases between. This CDR3 is built from 14 residues. The CDR3 DNA is TGTGCCATCAGTGATTACCGGGCGGAAGAGACCCAGTACTTC. As protein: CAISDYRAEETQYF.